The entry that follows covers one TCR beta chain sequence. These data come from a study of cytomegalovirus exposure and HLA in healthy donors. In the PCR, 60 Vbeta and 13 Jbeta primers were used. Clones were sequenced by immunoSEQ multiplex PCR, and TCRdb holds only the in-frame ones, with some missing. The data hold under 200,000 clones, with 84% observed a single time. Germline values: CDR1 MGHDK, CDR2 SYGVNS. V lost 1 base to trimming and J lost 4 bases; unmatched junction nucleotides: 6. This CDR3 contains 15 residues. This TCR was sampled from a boy younger than 18 in good health and CMV-seronegative. Sequencing used PBMCs. V and J are TRBV25-1 and TRBJ1-2, with 7 nucleotides matching TRBD1. In nucleotides, the CDR3 is TGTGCCAGCAGTGAATTGGCCACAGGGGCCTATGGCTACACCTTC. Translation gives CASSELATGAYGYTF.